The T cell receptor beta chain described here comes from a study of T-cell memory formation after mild COVID-19. Study at large: TCR clusters largely stayed donor specific. General observations from the study: Clones that shrank (day 15 to 85) were balanced CD4/CD8, whereas later expanders leaned CD4+. SARS-CoV-2 specificity was not confirmed for second-wave clones peaking on day 37.

This clonotype turned up a few times. Its antigen is not identified. From 5'RACE with constant-segment primers came TCR alpha and TCR beta cDNA libraries that carried sample barcodes and UMIs. TCRdb called the 5' RACE reads again in MiXCR, with one record for every CDR3 protein. The table has around 62,000 distinct CDR3 sequences, about 27% seen once. CDR1 and CDR2 from the germline V gene are SGHTA and FQGTGA. V dropped 3 bases and J dropped 2; count of bases not matched to a gene: 2. This CDR3 is built from 14 residues. The receptor's source is a man aged 18 to 35 who had mild COVID-19 (a few samples of this study predate the infection). Cell type and time point are not known. Sequences were obtained from PBMCs or a T cell subset sorted from them (not recorded which). The chain employs TRBV7-3 and TRBJ2-5; TRBD2 aligns across 8 bases. The chain's CDR3 is CASSFGGEQETQYF. CDR3 bases: TGTGCCAGCAGCTTCGGGGGGGAGCAAGAGACCCAGTACTTC.